What follows are 8 T cell receptor beta chains derived from one specimen sequenced in a study of response to subunit inactivated influenza vaccine. TCRdb reprocessed the RT-PCR reads via MiXCR and lists one record per CDR3 protein. Of 800,000 or so distinct CDR3 sequences detected, 21% appear once; the ten largest clones hold about 10%. Sequences were derived from PBMCs from blood, sampled 5 days after vaccination. The receptors stem from a man in his fifties who received an inactivated influenza vaccine.

This rearrangement joins TRBV5-1 to TRBJ2-7; 7 bases are a match to TRBD1. Germline assignment: CDR1 SGHRS and CDR2 YFSETQ. The J segment lost 0 bases and the V segment lost 0 bases, leaving 6 bases of the junction unmatched. This CDR3 spans 16 amino acids. For the CDR3, the DNA is TGCGCCAGCAGCTTGGTAGGGGGCGAAGGCTCCTACGAGCAGTACTTC. As protein: CASSLVGGEGSYEQYF.

This clonotype was observed many times. This chain connects TRBV20-1 to TRBJ2-3, with D perhaps TRBD2 (7 bases). This CDR3 region has 15 residues. The germline gives CDR1 DFQATT, CDR2 SNEGSKA (reference sequence). With 3 bases removed from V and 2 bases from J, the gap between germline ends came to 15 bases. The chain's CDR3 is CSARGGQGLTDTQYF. CDR3 coding DNA: TGCAGTGCTAGGGGGGGGCAAGGCCTCACAGATACGCAGTATTTT.

The chain carries TRBV6-1 and TRBJ1-4; 7 positions agree with TRBD1. The CDR3 is 14 residues long. Germline lookup yields CDR1 MNHNS and CDR2 SASEGT. J was trimmed by 3 bases and V by 5 bases; bases with no gene match: 3. The CDR3 coding sequence is TGTGCCAGCAGTATGACAGGGTCTAATGAAAAACTGTTTTTT. This encodes CASSMTGSNEKLFF.

CDR3 DNA sequence: TGCGCCAGCAGCCCAGATCGGGTGGGAGGGACCCAGTACTTC. Protein product: CASSPDRVGGTQYF. The rearrangement uses TRBV4-3 and TRBJ2-5, with a weak D call TRBD2 (6 bases). Germline V gene sequence: CDR1 LGHNA, CDR2 YSLEER. This CDR3 comprises 14 residues. Trimming cost V 4 bases and J 7 bases, with 16 bases left between them.

The chain recombines TRBV7-9 with TRBJ1-1, with D possibly TRBD1 on 5 matching bases. Germline V gene data show CDR1 as SEHNR and CDR2 as FQNEAQ (reference sequence). The CDR3 has 12 residues. Deletions cut 3 bases from V and 11 bases from J, with 13 bases between. CDR3 in amino acids: CASSFGWGDAFF. The CDR3 DNA follows: TGTGCCAGCAGCTTTGGGTGGGGGGACGCTTTCTTT. The full variable domain, rest sourced from reference TRBV7-9 and TRBJ1-1, is DTGVSQNPRHKITKRGQNVTFRCDPISEHNRLYWYRQTLGQGPEFLTYFQNEAQLEKSRLLSDRFSAERPKGSFSTLEIQRTEQGDSAMYLCASSFGWGDAFFGQGTRLTVV.

This clonotype has more than one count but fewer than ten. The V and J genes are TRBV20-1 and TRBJ2-1; 7 bases match TRBD2. Trimming at V came to 1 base and at J to 6 bases, leaving 6 bases not matched to a gene. Germline V lookup: CDR1 DFQATT, CDR2 SNEGSKA (reference sequence). This CDR3 region has 14 residues. CDR3 in amino acids: CSARASGGPNEQFF. The CDR3, as DNA: TGCAGTGCTAGAGCCTCGGGGGGTCCCAATGAGCAGTTCTTC.

This chain joins TRBV9 and TRBJ2-7; tentative D call: TRBD2 (7 bases). The CDR3 totals 16 residues. In germline, CDR1 is SGDLS, CDR2 YYNGEE. Trimming took off 10 bases at V and 5 bases at J, with 28 bases between the two ends. The CDR3 DNA reads TGTGCCTCCCAACAGGGTGGGGGGGCCGCGCTCCACGAGCAGTACTTC. Translating gives CASQQGGGAALHEQYF.

The chain combines TRBV30 with TRBJ1-1, with D possibly TRBD1 on 5 matching bases. The CDR3 is made up of 11 amino acids. Trimming left V 0 bases short and J 12 bases short, with 11 bases between. CDR1 is GTSNPN, CDR2 SVGIG, per germline (reference sequence). The CDR3 DNA reads TGTGCCTGGAGTGTAGGGGTAGTTTCTTTCTTT. This codes for CAWSVGVVSFF. The full variable domain, with the rest looked up from reference TRBV30 and TRBJ1-1, is SQTIHQWPATLVQPVGSPLSLECTVEGTSNPNLYWYRQAAGRGLQLLFYSVGIGQISSEVPQNLSASRPQDRQFILSSKKLLLSDSGFYLCAWSVGVVSFFGQGTRLTVV.